This record concerns one TCR beta chain sequence. What it recognizes is unknown. Produced via immunoSEQ multiplex PCR; TCRdb's table is partial and in-frame only. The sample shows about 84,000 clones, about 90% of them seen only once. The data derive from a study of T cell responses to AZD1222 COVID-19 vaccine. General study results and limits: Only a handful of AZD1222 recipients were seropositive at baseline. Spike-specific TCR breadth and depth were elevated following two AZD1222 doses.

The sequencing here drew on peripheral blood, taken on day 0 of AZD1222 vaccination. The TCR originated in an adult in good health.

The CDR3 sequence is CAISEGQENEKLFF. In nucleotides, the CDR3 is TGTGCCATCAGTGAAGGACAGGAGAATGAAAAACTGTTTTTT. This chain links TRBV10-3 with TRBJ1-4; TRBD1 matches 7 bases. The CDR3 consists of 14 residues. Germline trimming cut 3 bases from V and 5 bases from J; bases unmatched to any gene: 3. CDR1 is ENHRY, CDR2 SYGVKD, per germline.